This T cell receptor beta chain appears in the sequencing data of a study of T cell responses to AZD1222 COVID-19 vaccine (dated by TCRdb to the early 2020s). Turning to the overall study: AZD1222 recipients whose second dose came at about 4 weeks and those whose second dose came at about 12 weeks were combined into one group, since spike-specific TCR depth and breadth did not differ between the two schedules. TCR sequencing covered 233 trial participants: 200 to 210 given two doses of AZD1222 and about 26 given two doses of MenACWY control vaccine. Trial participants were enrolled by age into subgroups of 18-55, 56-69 and 70-plus years, and about 150, 27 and 61 TCR-sequenced participants, respectively, were included in these subgroups. Study-wide conclusions, independent of this receptor: Vaccine-associated CD4 TCRs spanned the whole spike protein, with dominant responses in regions 160-218 and 743-854. Nearly half of unique spike-specific TCRs reportedly recognized epitopes outside regions mutated in the B.1.351 and B.1.1.7 variants. Conclusions about previously exposed vaccinees were limited because only six AZD1222 recipients were SARS-CoV-2 seropositive at baseline. After two AZD1222 doses, both the breadth and the depth of spike-specific TCRs were significantly higher than at day 0 and than in MenACWY recipients. No day 14 peak-response samples were available, so repertoires were characterized only after the peak T cell response. Most participants were white British and females outnumbered males, and the authors suggested that clonal diversity may have been underestimated. The 56-69-year group was small, and its depth increase did not reach significance, likely because of low power.

The sample's time point label, in plain terms: baseline before first vaccination. The vaccinee samples were drawn from two UK trials, COV001 and COV002, one of which was a single-blind randomized controlled phase 2/3 trial testing AZD1222 (ChAdOx1 nCoV-19) in healthy adults. For TCRbeta chain sequencing, PBMC samples from trial participants were taken at day 0 and at day 28 after the second dose. Concerning this clone itself: Its antigen remains unidentified. Base qualities were left out, and no much larger clone turns up one base away.

V was cut back by 0 bases and J by 5 bases, leaving a gap of 10 bases between them. The CDR3 sequence holds 13 residues, the cysteine and phenylalanine included. Only the CDR3 portion is preserved as DNA: 39 bases, with reading frame beginning at the first base. For CDR1 and CDR2, the germline V gene lists SQVTM and ANQGSEA. The CDR3 regions of human TCRbeta chains were analyzed by immunosequencing. In the source study's methods: Repertoire TCRs were checked for matches against a reference library of SARS-CoV-2-specific TCRs that had been generated using the MIRA antigen-specificity platform. Breadth meant the fraction of unique TCRs that were SARS-CoV-2-associated, whereas depth meant the fraction of total T cells that were SARS-CoV-2-associated. Each spike-specific TCR was assigned to its reactive spike region and to a CD4 or CD8 class using the MIRA data. Log10-transformed breadth and depth values were compared by one-way ANOVA with Sidak's multiple comparisons tests. Not all clones reach the TCRdb copy of this immuneACCESS table, which keeps in-frame sequences only. Checked studies attribute under half of the gap to unresolved V genes and leave the rest unexplained. V and J calls and clone size are given by that table; D and trimming were obtained from the DNA. This sample gives about 110,000 clones in total; 80% to 85% of them show up just once. The top ten clonotypes cover approximately 10% of the sample.

Rearrangement joined TRBV29-1 to TRBJ1-2; the D gene identity is not certain. Sequencing was performed on peripheral blood, taken on day 0 of AZD1222 vaccination. The receptor's source is an adult in good health. CDR3 protein: CSVEENSRYGYTF. The nucleotide sequence is given as TGCAGCGTTGAAGAGAACTCCAGGTATGGCTACACCTTC.